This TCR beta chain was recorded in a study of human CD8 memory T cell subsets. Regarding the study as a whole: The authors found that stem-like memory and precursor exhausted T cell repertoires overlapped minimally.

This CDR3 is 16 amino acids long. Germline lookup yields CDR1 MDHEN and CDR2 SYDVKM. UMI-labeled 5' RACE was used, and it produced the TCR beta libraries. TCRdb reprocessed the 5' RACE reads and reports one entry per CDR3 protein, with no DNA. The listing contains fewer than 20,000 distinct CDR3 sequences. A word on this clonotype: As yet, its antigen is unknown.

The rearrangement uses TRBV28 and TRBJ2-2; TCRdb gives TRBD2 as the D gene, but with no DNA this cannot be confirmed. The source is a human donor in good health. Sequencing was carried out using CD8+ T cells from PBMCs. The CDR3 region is CASSSWEATNTGELFF.